A single sample is the source of the 28 T cell receptor beta chains below, sequenced in a study of T-cell memory formation after mild COVID-19. Each CDR3 protein gets one entry after TCRdb re-called the 5' RACE reads with MiXCR. The repertoire holds about 200,000 distinct CDR3 sequences, with 7.5% to 10% as singletons. The source material was PBMCs or a T cell subset sorted from them (not recorded which). The receptors come from a man aged 18-30 years who had mild COVID-19 (a few samples of this study predate the infection). Cell type and time point are not known.

This clonotype has just a few counts. V and J are TRBV4-1 and TRBJ1-6; the match to TRBD1 covers 7 bases. The CDR3 covers 19 residues. Looked up from germline, CDR1 is MGHRA and CDR2 is YSYEKL. The J segment lost 9 bases and the V segment lost 0 bases, leaving 17 bases of the junction unmatched. CDR3 sequence reads: CASSQDLFGMAGGRSPLHF. The CDR3 coding sequence is TGCGCCAGCAGCCAAGATTTATTCGGGATGGCAGGGGGGCGTTCACCCCTCCACTTT.

On this clonotype itself: A much larger clone sits a single nucleotide away, making a read error possible. V usage is TRBV5-1 and J usage is TRBJ2-7; 9 bases match TRBD2. The CDR3 has 14 residues. V lost 3 bases to trimming and J lost 6 bases; unmatched junction nucleotides: 7. CDR1 SGHRS and CDR2 YFSETQ come from the germline V gene. The CDR3 region has the DNA TGCGCCAGCAGCTCCGGGACTAGCAATATCGAGCAGTACGTC. Protein: CASSSGTSNIEQYV.

This clonotype appeared a few times. The V and J genes are TRBV7-9 and TRBJ2-2; D possibly matches TRBD1 or TRBD2 (5 bases each). Germline CDR1 and CDR2: SEHNR and FQNEAQ (reference sequence). This CDR3 contains 14 residues. V lost 6 bases and J 4 bases, leaving 12 bases between the germline ends. This CDR3 reads CASRGRAGTGELFF. In DNA form, the CDR3 reads TGTGCCAGCAGAGGCAGGGCGGGCACCGGGGAGCTGTTTTTT.

V and J are TRBV10-2 and TRBJ2-5; tentatively, D is TRBD2 (6 bases). The CDR3 extends over 16 amino acids. V was clipped by 6 bases and J by 5 bases, with 22 bases between them. Germline assignment: CDR1 WSHSY and CDR2 SAAADI. The CDR3 DNA follows: TGCGCCAGCAGATTGGACAACTCCCGGGCGGGGGAGACCCAGTACTTC. Its protein product is CASRLDNSRAGETQYF.

The rearrangement uses TRBV19 and TRBJ1-5; 8 bases fit TRBD1. Trimming cost V 0 bases and J 4 bases; bases outside gene matches: 5. Per the germline V gene, CDR1 is LNHDA and CDR2 is SQIVND (reference sequence). The CDR3 is made up of 16 amino acids. CDR3 in amino acids: CASSIEGQAGNQPQHF. The CDR3 DNA sequence: TGTGCCAGTAGTATAGAGGGACAGGCCGGGAATCAGCCCCAGCATTTT.

The chain joins TRBV5-1 to TRBJ2-3; 8 nucleotides agree with TRBD2. Per germline, CDR1 SGHRS and CDR2 YFSETQ. The CDR3 contains 17 residues. V shed 0 bases and J 10 bases; nucleotides not matched to a gene: 16. CDR3 bases: TGCGCCAGCAGCTTGGACGCGGGGGGCGGTTATCCCTTCTCGCAGTATTTT. Residues: CASSLDAGGGYPFSQYF.

A few counts support this clonotype. The rearrangement links TRBV25-1 to TRBJ2-5; 9 bases line up with TRBD1. Looked up from germline, CDR1 is MGHDK and CDR2 is SYGVNS. The CDR3 length is 17 residues. The ends lost 5 bases at V and 0 bases at J; junction bases unmatched: 10. The CDR3 region has the DNA TGTGCCAGCAGTCCCCGTGCCGGGACAGGGTACCAAGAGACCCAGTACTTC. Translation gives CASSPRAGTGYQETQYF.

A few counts support this clonotype. The V call is TRBV4-1, the J call TRBJ2-5; D ambiguous. This CDR3 is 13 amino acids long. Germline CDR1 MGHRA, CDR2 YSYEKL. Trimming left V 3 bases short and J 2 bases short, with 7 bases between. The chain's CDR3 is CASSHFQQETQYF. In DNA form, the CDR3 reads TGCGCCAGCAGCCACTTCCAGCAAGAGACCCAGTACTTC.

The J gene is TRBJ2-5, the V gene TRBV4-2, with 7 bases that match TRBD2. The germline CDR1 and CDR2 sequences are LGHNA and YNFKEQ. The CDR3 runs 15 residues. The J segment lost 1 base and the V segment lost 2 bases, leaving 4 bases of the junction unmatched. The CDR3 is CASSQTGGPQETQYF. CDR3 coding DNA: TGTGCCAGCAGCCAAACGGGGGGACCCCAAGAGACCCAGTACTTC.

This chain joins TRBV4-1 and TRBJ2-5, with 7 nucleotides matching TRBD2. The ends lost 4 bases at V and 5 bases at J; junction bases unmatched: 16. The CDR3 has 17 amino acids. Germline loops: CDR1 MGHRA, CDR2 YSYEKL. In nucleotides, the CDR3 is TGCGCCAGCAGCCCCTGGGGTAGCGGGCCTTTGGGGGAGACCCAGTACTTC. The encoded protein is CASSPWGSGPLGETQYF.

The DNA of the CDR3 is TGTGCCAGCTCGGAAGATGGGGATGGGGCCAACGTCCTGACTTTC. The encoded protein is CASSEDGDGANVLTF. V and J are TRBV28 and TRBJ2-6; D unclear. The germline V gene encodes CDR1 MDHEN and CDR2 SYDVKM. With 8 bases removed from V and 3 bases from J, the gap between germline ends came to 14 bases. There are 15 residues in the CDR3.

The chain carries TRBV2 and TRBJ2-7; 8 bases fit TRBD1. J gave up 5 bases and V 4 bases, and 7 bases lay outside the gene matches. CDR3 size: 14 residues. Per the germline V gene, CDR1 is SNHLY and CDR2 is FYNNEI. CDR3 region: CASSVGRGPDEQYF. CDR3 nucleotides: TGTGCCAGCAGTGTGGGCAGGGGGCCCGACGAGCAGTACTTC.

This clonotype was counted between two and nine times. The chain uses TRBV30 and TRBJ2-3; tentative D call: TRBD2 (5 bases). V was clipped by 3 bases and J by 4 bases, with 5 bases between them. Per germline, CDR1 GTSNPN and CDR2 SVGIG (reference sequence). The CDR3 spans 11 residues. DNA of the CDR3: TGTGCCTGGAGCGGGGCAGATACGCAGTATTTT. It is translated as CAWSGADTQYF.

This clonotype was found a few times. V is TRBV7-6 and J is TRBJ1-5; no clear D. The CDR3 length is 15 residues. The V end lost 1 base, the J end lost 2 bases, and 9 bases lay between the germline ends. CDR1 is SGHVS, CDR2 FNYEAQ, per germline. The CDR3 reads CASSLGFLGNQPQHF. CDR3 sequence (DNA): TGTGCCAGCAGCTTAGGATTCCTTGGCAATCAGCCCCAGCATTTT.

This clonotype was recorded many times. The chain has TRBV12-3 or TRBV12-4 and TRBJ1-1; D gene uncertain. Trimming stripped 3 bases from V and 6 bases from J, with 11 bases between. The CDR3 contains 13 residues. CDR3 sequence (DNA): TGTGCCAGCAGTTTTGGCCCGCTCCCTGAAGCTTTCTTT. As protein: CASSFGPLPEAFF.

In its sample, this clonotype was seen a few times. J is TRBJ2-5 and V is TRBV10-2, with a possible D match to TRBD1 (5 bases). V was clipped by 6 bases and J by 4 bases, with 15 bases between them. There are 14 residues in the CDR3. CDR1 and CDR2 (germline): WSHSY, SAAADI. The CDR3 here is CASSTNGQGETQYF. In nucleotides, the CDR3 is TGCGCCAGCAGCACGAATGGGCAGGGAGAGACCCAGTACTTC.

The table lists this clonotype with many counts. V gene TRBV4-2 combines with J gene TRBJ2-5; D might be TRBD1 (5 bases). The CDR3 contains 17 residues. Germline CDR1 reads LGHNA; CDR2 reads YNFKEQ. Between the trimmed V and J ends, which lost 4 bases and 2 bases, there was a span of 20 bases. The CDR3 is CASSPTVTVSSQETQYF. The DNA for the CDR3 is TGTGCCAGCAGCCCGACAGTGACGGTATCGAGTCAAGAGACCCAGTACTTC.

This clonotype was detected many times. The chain carries TRBV4-3 and TRBJ2-1; D might be TRBD2 (5 bases). Germline V lookup: CDR1 LGHNA, CDR2 YSLEER. The CDR3 length is 14 residues. The germline V and J ends were trimmed by 2 bases and 7 bases, with 12 bases remaining between them. CDR3 region: CASSQLSTRNEQFF. The DNA of the CDR3 is TGCGCCAGCAGCCAATTAAGTACTAGGAATGAGCAGTTCTTC.

In this sample, this clonotype turned up a few times. The V gene is TRBV6-5, the J gene TRBJ2-6; TRBD1 aligns across 9 bases. The CDR3 spans 17 residues. The germline CDR1 and CDR2 sequences are MNHEY and SVGAGI. The J segment lost 0 bases and the V segment lost 6 bases, leaving 6 bases of the junction unmatched. CDR3 coding DNA: TGTGCCAGCAGAGGTGGACAGGGGCCCTCTGGGGCCAACGTCCTGACTTTC. Protein: CASRGGQGPSGANVLTF.

CDR3 residues: CASSQGLEETQYF. CDR3 in DNA: TGTGCCAGCAGCCAGGGACTTGAAGAGACCCAGTACTTC. The chain links TRBV5-5 to TRBJ2-5, with TRBD2 as a possible D gene (6 bases). Germline V gene sequence: CDR1 SGHKS, CDR2 YYEKEE (reference sequence). The CDR3 sequence is 13 residues long. Between the trimmed V and J ends, which lost 4 bases and 3 bases, there was a span of 10 bases. Full variable domain (rest looked up from reference TRBV5-5 and TRBJ2-5): DAGVTQSPTHLIKTRGQQVTLRCSPISGHKSVSWYQQVLGQGPQFIFQYYEKEERGRGNFPDRFSARQFPNYSSELNVNALLLGDSALYLCASSQGLEETQYFGPGTRLLVL.

The V call is TRBV20-1, the J call TRBJ1-2; the D is unclear. The germline gives CDR1 DFQATT, CDR2 SNEGSKA (reference sequence). The CDR3 runs 13 residues. V was clipped by 0 bases and J by 0 bases, with 5 bases between them. The CDR3 protein is CSARDMANYGYTF. The CDR3, as DNA: TGCAGTGCTAGAGATATGGCTAACTATGGCTACACCTTC.

The J gene is TRBJ1-1, the V gene TRBV29-1; no firm D call. CDR1 and CDR2 from the germline V gene are SQVTM and ANQGSEA. This CDR3 comprises 13 residues. V dropped 6 bases and J dropped 1 base, with 12 bases sitting between them. The CDR3 DNA reads TGCAGCGTGGCCCGGCAGCGGAACACTGAAGCTTTCTTT. This translates into CSVARQRNTEAFF.

This clonotype was observed a handful of times. The chain carries TRBV4-1 and TRBJ1-2; D is unclear. The CDR3 length is 14 residues. CDR1 and CDR2 (germline): MGHRA, YSYEKL. V lost 0 bases and J 8 bases, leaving 13 bases between the germline ends. CDR3 bases: TGCGCCAGCAGCCAAGAGGTAGGAAGCCGCGGCTACACCTTC. Amino acid sequence: CASSQEVGSRGYTF.

The V call is TRBV5-6, the J call TRBJ1-1; the match to TRBD1 covers 9 bases. V dropped 2 bases and J dropped 7; count of bases not matched to a gene: 6. The CDR3 extends over 14 amino acids. Looked up from germline, CDR1 is SGHDT and CDR2 is YYEEEE. The CDR3 loop is CASSFTQGASEAFF. CDR3 bases: TGTGCCAGCAGCTTTACACAGGGGGCGAGTGAAGCTTTCTTT.

This clonotype was counted only a few times. The V call is TRBV9, the J call TRBJ1-3, with 8 bases aligning to TRBD1. Germline CDR1 reads SGDLS; CDR2 reads YYNGEE. The CDR3 totals 16 residues. The V segment lost 0 bases and the J segment 2 bases; nucleotides outside the gene matches: 4. As DNA, the CDR3 is TGTGCCAGCAGCGTAGACACAGGGGGTACTGGAAACACCATATATTTT. It specifies CASSVDTGGTGNTIYF.

This clonotype has only a few counts. The chain has TRBV12-3 or TRBV12-4 and TRBJ2-7; D perhaps matches TRBD2 (5 bases). Trimming shortened V by 4 bases and J by 10 bases, and 14 bases separated the two germline ends. The CDR3 loop spans 12 amino acids. CDR3 sequence reads: CASSSTGLIQYF. CDR3 bases: TGTGCCAGCAGTTCGACCGGACTCATCCAGTACTTC.

V and J are TRBV28 and TRBJ2-5; weak D call: TRBD2 (6 bases). The germline V gene has CDR1 MDHEN and CDR2 SYDVKM. Trimming removed 8 bases at V and 5 bases at J, with 15 bases between. The CDR3 extends over 13 amino acids. The CDR3 DNA reads TGTGCCAGCGTCCCGGGGGATTTGGAGACCCAGTACTTC. Its protein product is CASVPGDLETQYF.

A few counts support this clonotype. V and J are TRBV20-1 and TRBJ2-5; 8 bases are shared with TRBD2. There are 13 residues in the CDR3. The junction had 5 bases not matched to a gene; V was cut back by 5 bases and J by 3 bases. Germline V gene data show CDR1 as DFQATT and CDR2 as SNEGSKA (reference sequence). CDR3 DNA sequence: TGCAGTGCTCCGCGGGGGGCTGAAGAGACCCAGTACTTC. Its protein is CSAPRGAEETQYF.